This T cell receptor beta chain was retrieved from a study of CD8 T cells in ankylosing spondylitis. This clonotype showed up many times. Library preparation for TCR beta used quantitative 5'-RACE with molecular barcodes. TCRdb itself ran the 5' RACE reads through MiXCR, one entry per CDR3 protein. The profile shows approximately 100,000 distinct CDR3 sequences, 7.5% to 9% of them singletons. With V trimmed by 0 bases and J by 4 bases, 2 bases remained unmatched. The CDR3 is 14 amino acids. Germline values: CDR1 SGHDT, CDR2 YYEEEE. The sequenced material came from blood, either unsorted or a sorted T cell fraction (not recorded which). The origin of this receptor is a male donor with ankylosing spondylitis or in good health (not recorded which). This chain joins TRBV5-6 and TRBJ2-3; 7 bases map to TRBD1. CDR3: CASSLGQGADTQYF. DNA of the CDR3: TGTGCCAGCAGCTTGGGACAGGGTGCAGATACGCAGTATTTT. Filled out from reference TRBV5-6 and TRBJ2-3, the complete variable domain reads DAGVTQSPTHLIKTRGQQVTLRCSPKSGHDTVSWYQQALGQGPQFIFQYYEEEERQRGNFPDRFSGHQFPNYSSELNVNALLLGDSALYLCASSLGQGADTQYFGPGTRLTVL.